This T cell receptor (beta chain) was sequenced during a study of blood T cell repertoires in COVID-19. Produced via immunoSEQ multiplex PCR; TCRdb's table is partial and in-frame only. Altogether fewer than 200,000 clones are present, 70% to 90% being singletons, with the ten largest covering 8% to 10%. Sequencing used peripheral blood. The receptor's source is a man in his fifties or sixties with active or convalescent COVID-19.

The CDR3 sequence: CASNNGQGRSTGELFF. CDR3 bases: TGTGCCAGTAACAACGGACAGGGGCGGAGCACCGGGGAGCTGTTTTTT. This chain links TRBV19 with TRBJ2-2; 9 bases are a match to TRBD1. V gave up 7 bases and J gave up 4 bases; unmatched junction bases: 10. This CDR3 is built from 16 residues. The germline gives CDR1 LNHDA, CDR2 SQIVND (reference sequence).